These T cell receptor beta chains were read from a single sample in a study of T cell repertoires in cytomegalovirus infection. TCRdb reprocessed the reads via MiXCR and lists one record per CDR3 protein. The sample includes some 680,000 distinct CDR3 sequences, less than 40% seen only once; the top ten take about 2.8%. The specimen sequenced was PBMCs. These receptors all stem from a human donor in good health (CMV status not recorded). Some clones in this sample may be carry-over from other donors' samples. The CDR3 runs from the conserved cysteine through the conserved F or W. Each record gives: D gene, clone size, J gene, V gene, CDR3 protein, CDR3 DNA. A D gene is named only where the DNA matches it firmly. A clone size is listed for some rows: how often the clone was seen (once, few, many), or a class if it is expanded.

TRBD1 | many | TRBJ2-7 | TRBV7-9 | CASGTATYEQYF | TGTGCCAGTGGGACAGCGACCTACGAGCAGTACTTC
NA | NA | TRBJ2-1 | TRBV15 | CATSRIPAPEPSDEQFF | TGTGCCACCAGCAGAATCCCAGCTCCCGAGCCCTCGGATGAGCAGTTCTTC
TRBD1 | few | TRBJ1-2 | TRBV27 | CASSPPGQGNYGYTF | TGTGCCAGCAGTCCCCCGGGACAGGGGAACTATGGCTACACCTTC
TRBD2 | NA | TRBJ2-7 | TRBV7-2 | CASSITPTSGPAYEQYF | TGTGCCAGCAGCATTACTCCCACTAGCGGGCCTGCCTACGAGCAGTACTTC
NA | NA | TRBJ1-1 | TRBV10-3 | CAISSQDLNTEAFF | TGTGCCATCAGCTCACAGGATTTGAACACTGAAGCTTTCTTT
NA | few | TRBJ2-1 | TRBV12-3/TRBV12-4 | CAVGGLPIYNEQFF | TGTGCCGTAGGAGGGCTCCCCATATACAATGAGCAGTTCTTC
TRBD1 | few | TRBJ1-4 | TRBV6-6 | CASRPGQGDNEKLFF | TGTGCCAGCAGACCCGGACAGGGGGATAATGAAAAACTGTTTTTT
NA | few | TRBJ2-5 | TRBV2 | CARLDPTGTETQYF | TGTGCCAGATTGGACCCGACGGGAACAGAGACCCAGTACTTC
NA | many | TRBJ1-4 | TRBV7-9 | CASSPPWQREKLFF | TGTGCCAGCAGCCCGCCCTGGCAAAGAGAAAAACTGTTTTTT
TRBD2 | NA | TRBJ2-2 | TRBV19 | CASSFLTSGSHTGELFF | TGTGCCAGTAGCTTCCTGACTAGCGGGAGCCACACCGGGGAGCTGTTTTTT
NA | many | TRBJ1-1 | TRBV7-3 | CASSLTFAGTNTEAFF | TGTGCCAGCAGCTTAACGTTCGCAGGGACGAACACTGAAGCTTTCTTT
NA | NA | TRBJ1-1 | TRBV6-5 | CASSYASPVMNTEAFF | TGTGCCAGCAGTTACGCTTCGCCGGTCATGAACACTGAAGCTTTCTTT
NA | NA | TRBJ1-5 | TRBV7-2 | CASSSNRVGQPQHF | TGTGCCAGCAGCTCAAACAGGGTAGGACAGCCCCAGCATTTT
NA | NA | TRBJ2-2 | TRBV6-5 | CASCRKLNTGEPFF | TGTGCCAGCTGTCGAAAATTGAACACCGGGGAGCCGTTTTTT
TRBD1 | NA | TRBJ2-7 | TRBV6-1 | CASTDPGTGLYEQYF | TGTGCCAGCACCGACCCCGGGACAGGGTTGTACGAGCAGTACTTC
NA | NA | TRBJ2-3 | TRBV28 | CASSFGGGGYSNTDTQYF | TGTGCCAGCAGTTTTGGTGGAGGGGGTTATTCGAACACAGATACGCAGTATTTT
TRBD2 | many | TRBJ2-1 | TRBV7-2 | CASSPSGLAGGYNEQFF | TGTGCCAGCAGTCCCTCGGGACTAGCGGGGGGGTACAATGAGCAGTTCTTC
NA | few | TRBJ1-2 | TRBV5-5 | CASSLDPDHGYTF | TGTGCCAGCAGCTTAGACCCTGACCATGGCTACACCTTC
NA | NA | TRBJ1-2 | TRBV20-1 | CSANRDTANYGYTF | TGCAGTGCTAACCGGGACACAGCTAACTATGGCTACACCTTC
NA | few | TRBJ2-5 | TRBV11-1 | CASSGPTGPIKQETQYF | TGTGCCAGCAGCGGCCCGACAGGCCCCATAAAGCAAGAGACCCAGTACTTC
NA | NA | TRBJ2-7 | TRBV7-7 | CASSFGREAEQYF | TGTGCTAGCAGCTTCGGCAGGGAGGCCGAGCAGTACTTC
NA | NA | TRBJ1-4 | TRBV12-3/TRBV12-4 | CAGSRGTTATNEKLFF | TGTGCCGGCAGCCGAGGGACTACGGCAACTAATGAAAAACTGTTTTTT
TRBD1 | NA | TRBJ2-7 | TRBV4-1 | CASSQAGTGTYEQYF | TGCGCCAGCAGCCAGGCCGGGACAGGAACTTACGAGCAGTACTTC
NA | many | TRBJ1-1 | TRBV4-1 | CASSQDRDTEAFF | TGCGCCAGCAGCCAAGATCGGGACACTGAAGCTTTCTTT
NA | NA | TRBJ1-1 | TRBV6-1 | CASRPEPGDSEAFF | TGTGCCAGCAGGCCTGAACCAGGGGACTCTGAAGCTTTCTTT
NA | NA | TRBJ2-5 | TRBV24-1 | CATSDAAETQYF | TGTGCCACCTCGGACGCGGCGGAGACCCAGTACTTC
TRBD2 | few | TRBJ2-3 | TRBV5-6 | CASSFRSSGANTQYF | TGTGCCAGCAGCTTTCGATCTAGCGGGGCTAATACGCAGTATTTT
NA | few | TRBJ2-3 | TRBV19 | CASNRQDTDTQYF | TGTGCCAGTAATAGACAGGACACAGATACGCAGTATTTT
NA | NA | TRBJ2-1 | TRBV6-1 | CASMTRFEGNGGNEQFF | TGTGCCAGCATGACTAGATTCGAGGGGAACGGAGGCAATGAGCAGTTCTTC
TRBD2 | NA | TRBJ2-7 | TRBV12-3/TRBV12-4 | CASRPSSGGAFSYEQYF | TGTGCCAGCAGACCGTCTAGCGGGGGGGCTTTCTCCTACGAGCAGTACTTC
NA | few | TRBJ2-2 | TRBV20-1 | CSARVGGELFF | TGCAGTGCTAGAGTAGGCGGGGAGCTGTTTTTT
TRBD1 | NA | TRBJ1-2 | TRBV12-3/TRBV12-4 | CASRPTGGMDYGYNF | TGTGCCAGCAGGCCCACAGGGGGCATGGACTATGGCTACAACTTC